Below, 18 T cell receptor beta chains from the same sample are listed, as sequenced in a study of CD8 T cells in ankylosing spondylitis. No antigens are known for them. Regarding the study as a whole: Roughly eight highly homologous variants made up a TCR beta motif that seemed to typify ankylosing spondylitis blood.

MiXCR was run by TCRdb on the 5' RACE reads, yielding one entry per CDR3 protein. The sample has roughly 440,000 distinct CDR3 sequences; approximately 17% are singletons. The sample comprised blood, either unsorted or a sorted T cell fraction (not recorded which). The source of these receptors is a male donor with ankylosing spondylitis.

This clonotype appeared a single time. Germline is not matched at one junction end, which may reflect a read error. V usage is TRBV4-2 and J usage is TRBJ2-4, with TRBD2 identical over 13 bases. Germline CDR1 LGHNA, CDR2 YNFKEQ. The CDR3 is 19 residues long. CDR3 nucleotides: TGTGCCAGCAGCCTTGTTGACGGACTAGCGGGAGTAGCCAAAAGCATTCAGTACTTC. Translating gives CASSLVDGLAGVAKSIQYF.

This clonotype came up a few times. This chain uses TRBV6-5 with TRBJ1-2; tentative D call: TRBD1 (5 bases). The CDR3 loop spans 12 amino acids. V was clipped by 5 bases and J by 7 bases, with 11 bases between them. From germline, CDR1 is MNHEY and CDR2 SVGAGI. CDR3 bases: TGTGCCAGCAGTCCTAAGGGGTTTGGCTACACCTTC. It translates to CASSPKGFGYTF.

This clonotype showed up just a few times. J is TRBJ2-1 and V is TRBV20-1; D perhaps matches TRBD2 (6 bases). Trimming removed 5 bases from V and 1 base from J, with 15 bases in between. CDR3 length: 15 amino acids. CDR1 and CDR2 (germline): DFQATT, SNEGSKA (reference sequence). The CDR3 region has the DNA TGCAGTGCTGGCGCGGCGGGAAGTTCCTACAATGAGCAGTTCTTC. It encodes CSAGAAGSSYNEQFF.

This chain connects TRBV4-1 to TRBJ2-2; D possibly corresponds to TRBD2 (6 bases). Trimming removed 0 bases from V and 1 base from J, with 15 bases in between. Per the germline V gene, CDR1 is MGHRA and CDR2 is YSYEKL. The CDR3 consists of 18 residues. CDR3 DNA: TGCGCCAGCAGCCAAGAGGGGGGTGGGGGATTGAACACCGGGGAGCTGTTTTTT. Protein product: CASSQEGGGGLNTGELFF.

V usage is TRBV12-3 or TRBV12-4 and J usage is TRBJ1-2; 7 bases align to TRBD1. This CDR3 comprises 16 residues. V was pared by 5 bases and J by 1 base, with 10 bases of the junction left unmatched. The CDR3 DNA is TGTGCCAGCAGTAAGACAGGGCAGGGTGGTAACTATGGCTACACCTTC. Translation: CASSKTGQGGNYGYTF.

CDR3 region: CSWTGNHNEQFF. CDR3 DNA sequence: TGCAGCTGGACAGGGAACCACAATGAGCAGTTCTTC. The chain couples TRBV20-1 to TRBJ2-1; 8 bases map to TRBD1. Germline CDR1 DFQATT, CDR2 SNEGSKA (reference sequence). The CDR3 sequence is 12 residues long.

This clonotype appeared a few times. The chain couples TRBV7-9 to TRBJ2-1, with TRBD2 identical over 9 bases. The CDR3 is 16 amino acids. Losses at the gene ends were 7 bases for V and 2 bases for J; bases not matched to a gene: 9. CDR1 is SEHNR and CDR2 is FQNEAQ in the germline V gene (reference sequence). The CDR3 loop is CASNLGGGETYNEQFF. The DNA of the CDR3 is TGTGCCAGCAACCTAGGCGGGGGGGAAACCTACAATGAGCAGTTCTTC.

This clonotype occurred a few times. The chain is built from TRBV27 and TRBJ2-3; 9 bases map to TRBD1. The germline gives CDR1 MNHEY, CDR2 SMNVEV (reference sequence). With V trimmed by 5 bases and J by 6 bases, 9 bases remained unmatched. This CDR3 is 15 amino acids long. CDR3 protein: CASSAGGTGLDTQYF. CDR3 nucleotides: TGTGCCAGCAGTGCAGGGGGGACAGGGTTGGATACGCAGTATTTT.

This clonotype was counted a few times. CDR3 residues: CATSKTNSNQPQHF. CDR3 coding DNA: TGTGCCACCAGCAAGACAAATAGCAATCAGCCCCAGCATTTT. The genes are TRBV15 and TRBJ1-5, with D uncertain. Trimming removed 4 bases at V and 0 bases at J, with 7 bases between. CDR1 is LNHNV, CDR2 YYDKDF, per germline (reference sequence). CDR3 length: 14 amino acids.

The genes are TRBV6-5 and TRBJ1-2; weak D call: TRBD1 (6 bases). Germline V gives CDR1 MNHEY, CDR2 SVGAGI. Trimming pared 1 base from V and 0 bases from J, leaving 12 bases between. This CDR3 spans 16 amino acids. CDR3 sequence reads: CASSYYLTGANYGYTF. The DNA of the CDR3 is TGTGCCAGCAGTTACTATTTGACAGGAGCTAACTATGGCTACACCTTC.

This clonotype showed up just a few times. The V call is TRBV4-2, the J call TRBJ2-7; 7 nucleotides align to TRBD2. The ends lost 4 bases at V and 4 bases at J; junction bases unmatched: 7. The CDR3 runs 14 residues. The germline gives CDR1 LGHNA, CDR2 YNFKEQ. DNA for the CDR3: TGTGCCAGCAGCCGAACAGCGGGATGGTACGAGCAGTACTTC. The encoded protein is CASSRTAGWYEQYF.

The sample holds a few counts of this clonotype. V and J are TRBV6-2 or TRBV6-3 and TRBJ1-2, with 9 bases identical to TRBD1. CDR3 size: 13 residues. The germline V gene encodes CDR1 MNHEY and CDR2 SVGEGT. Losses at the gene ends were 5 bases for V and 7 bases for J; bases not matched to a gene: 5. CDR3 in DNA: TGTGCCAGCAGTCCGGGACAGGGTCTTGGCTACACCTTC. This encodes CASSPGQGLGYTF.

Only a few counts were recorded for this clonotype. This sequence joins TRBV28 and TRBJ2-3; 10 positions match TRBD1. The CDR3 spans 15 residues. Germline trimming cut 6 bases from V and 3 bases from J; bases unmatched to any gene: 6. The germline gives CDR1 MDHEN, CDR2 SYDVKM. The CDR3 here is CASRWTGGRTDTQYF. CDR3 coding DNA: TGTGCCAGCAGATGGACAGGGGGGCGAACAGATACGCAGTATTTT.

This clonotype was recorded a few times. The gene calls are TRBV5-1 and TRBJ1-2; 9 bases agree with TRBD1. V trimming: 0 bases; J trimming: 3 bases; junction bases outside the gene matches: 6. This CDR3 spans 16 amino acids. Germline values: CDR1 SGHRS, CDR2 YFSETQ. This chain's CDR3 is CASSLGQTGGYYGYTF. The DNA for the CDR3 is TGCGCCAGCAGCTTGGGGCAAACAGGGGGCTACTATGGCTACACCTTC.

The rearrangement joins TRBV30 to TRBJ1-2; possible D gene TRBD1, 5 bases. Germline V gene data show CDR1 as GTSNPN and CDR2 as SVGIG (reference sequence). The V end lost 0 bases, the J end lost 5 bases, and 16 bases lay between the germline ends. This CDR3 is 15 amino acids long. The CDR3 DNA is TGTGCCTGGAGTGTACCCCTTGGGGACGCTTATGGCTACACCTTC. Its protein is CAWSVPLGDAYGYTF.

This clonotype was observed a few times. Its ends do not fully match the called genes, so a read error is possible. V gene TRBV5-1 combines with J gene TRBJ2-4, with D possibly matching TRBD2 (6 bases). The CDR3 consists of 15 residues. CDR1 and CDR2 (germline): SGHRS, YFSETQ. Here the CDR3 DNA reads TGCGCCAGCAGGTTGGACTATGGGGGTAAAAACATTCAGTACTTC. Amino acids: CASRLDYGGKNIQYF.

The sample holds many counts of this clonotype. The chain has TRBV9 and TRBJ1-3; D is undetermined. Germline loops: CDR1 SGDLS, CDR2 YYNGEE. V was pared by 6 bases and J by 2 bases, with 12 bases between. This CDR3 spans 14 amino acids. The CDR3: CASTRGGTGNTIYF. The CDR3 DNA reads TGTGCCAGCACCCGGGGTGGGACTGGAAACACCATATATTTT.

The V gene is TRBV11-3, the J gene TRBJ2-1; D not certain. Germline CDR1 and CDR2: SGHNT and YENEEA. This CDR3 contains 11 residues. V lost 2 bases to trimming and J lost 13 bases, with 9 bases between them. The CDR3 nucleotides read TGTGCCAGCAGCTTAAAAGGAAAACAGTTCTTC. Translated, it gives CASSLKGKQFF.